The clone carrying this T cell receptor beta chain was seen repeatedly, ten times or more. The antigen remains unidentified. The data belong to a study of blood T cells in healthy people across ages. The CDR3 is 14 amino acids. Trimming took 5 bases from V and 5 from J; bases not matched to a gene: 8. In germline, CDR1 is MGHRA, CDR2 YSYEKL. Combining a sample-barcoded 5' primer with a J-beta primer mix, a second PCR ran for about 7 to 12 cycles. The authors tagged each cDNA molecule using a template-switch adaptor with 12 random nucleotides. Each CDR3 protein gets one entry after TCRdb re-called the 5' RACE reads with MiXCR. The sample has about 280,000 distinct CDR3 sequences; roughly 27% are singletons. Study outcomes and limitations: Diversity of TCR beta correlated strongly with naive T cell percentage. Estimates based on one million T cells were treated as lower bounds. Relative to aged donors, long-lived donors carried more naive CD4+ cells and displayed higher diversity.

The sequencing input was blood. J is TRBJ2-7 and V is TRBV4-1; 8 bases match TRBD1. The TCR sequence derives from a woman aged 65 to 85 in good health. The CDR3 coding sequence is TGCGCCAGCAGCTCATGGCAGGGGGCGGACGAGCAGTACTTC. This codes for CASSSWQGADEQYF.